Sequencing of this TCR beta chain was carried out in a study of T cells in Graves' hyperthyroidism and ophthalmopathy. Germline trimming cut 5 bases from V and 4 bases from J; bases unmatched to any gene: 8. The CDR3 length is 15 residues. Researchers amplified the TCR beta CDR3 regions from RNA transcripts. Primed by the HTBI set, a first-round RT-PCR was run on the TCR CDR3. TCRdb recomputed calls from the multiplex PCR reads with MiXCR, one row per CDR3 protein. The sample lists about 600,000 distinct CDR3 sequences; about 14% were seen once. This clonotype was counted at least ten times. Its antigen remains unidentified. General study points: Also found in blood were most expanded thyroid clonotypes above 0.001. Stable hyperthyroidism and ophthalmopathy were separated using 13 V-J signatures.

Uncontrolled infection, other autoimmune disease, pregnancy or lactation excluded patients. The sequence was obtained from a woman aged 45-59 years with Graves' ophthalmopathy. Sequenced input: blood. This sequence joins TRBV12-3 or TRBV12-4 and TRBJ1-5; 7 nucleotides align to TRBD1. The CDR3 reads CASSMLTGLNQPQHF. The CDR3 nucleotides read TGTGCCAGCAGTATGTTGACAGGGTTGAATCAGCCCCAGCATTTT.